The clone carrying this T cell receptor (beta chain) was seen repeatedly, ten times or more. What it binds is unknown. Methods used by the authors: Using the CDR3 differences seen across clinicopathological groups, the authors built a distant-metastasis classifier for papillary thyroid cancer, which was meant to discriminate distant-metastatic patients. With MiXCR, TCRdb called clones anew from the PCR reads. The V and J calls and clone size are TCRdb's, not the authors'. The sample holds approximately 35,000 clones; about a fifth are singletons and the top ten take less than 4%. This specimen belongs to a study of metastatic and nonmetastatic thyroid tumors. The overall study: Where malignant and benign thyroid patients were concerned, repertoires were compared across blood and tumor or nodule tissue.

CDR1 and CDR2 from the germline V gene are SGHAT and FQNNGV. The J segment lost 1 base and the V segment lost 4 bases, leaving 5 bases of the junction unmatched. This CDR3 is 15 amino acids long. Regarding the study as a whole: The study reportedly found significantly higher TCR beta diversity in malignant thyroid tumors than benign nodules, in blood and tumor.

No patient received treatment before thyroid surgery. The sequence derives from a male donor with papillary thyroid cancer or a benign thyroid nodule (not recorded which). Some clones in this sample may be carry-over from other donors' samples. The V and J genes are TRBV11-2 and TRBJ2-3, with 7 bases matching TRBD2. The sequenced sample was tumor tissue. CDR3: CASSSGLVRTDTQYF. In DNA, the CDR3 is TGTGCCAGCAGCTCCGGACTAGTACGCACAGATACGCAGTATTTT.